These T cell receptor beta chains were read from a single sample in a study of shared clonotypes between healthy human individuals. Measured with immunoSEQ multiplex PCR; TCRdb has only the in-frame clones, and not every one. The repertoire has under 120,000 clones, around 71% of them found once; the top ten carry approximately 25%. Sequencing was performed on memory CD8+ T cells sorted from blood. These TCRs come from a woman aged 25 to 39 in good health. CDR3s include the opening cysteine and the closing phenylalanine or tryptophan. D genes are given only for firm matches. Clone size is stated in some rows and not others, as once, few, many or a class when expanded.

d_call cdr3_length clone_size j_call v_call cdr3_aa cdr3_nt
NA 14 NA TRBJ2-1 TRBV30 CAWKAGTNYNEQFF TGTGCCTGGAAGGCCGGGACAAACTACAATGAGCAGTTCTTC
TRBD2 16 few TRBJ2-2 TRBV10-3 CAIPTLAGSNTGELFF TGTGCCATTCCTACCCTAGCGGGGTCGAACACCGGGGAGCTGTTTTTT
NA 15 NA TRBJ1-5 TRBV2 CASSEERYSNQPQHF TGTGCCAGCAGTGAAGAACGGTATAGCAATCAGCCCCAGCATTTT
NA 15 NA TRBJ2-7 TRBV7-9 CASTPAAGTSYEQYF TGTGCCAGCACCCCCGCTGCAGGAACCTCCTACGAGCAGTACTTC
TRBD2 12 once TRBJ2-5 TRBV28 CATRTSGRTQYF TGTGCCACGCGGACTAGCGGGAGGACCCAGTACTTC
NA 12 NA TRBJ2-1 TRBV28 CASSLRGPEQFF TGTGCCAGCAGTCTCCGGGGGCCCGAGCAGTTCTTC
NA 19 NA TRBJ2-2 TRBV6-4 CARTLRDLAVCGKVGELFF TGTGCCAGAACCTTAAGGGATTTGGCAGTGTGCGGGAAAGTCGGGGAGCTGTTTTTT
NA 14 NA TRBJ1-1 TRBV7-8 CASSLAGGYTEAFF TGTGCCAGCAGCTTAGCGGGGGGTTACACTGAAGCTTTCTTT
TRBD1 16 NA TRBJ2-5 TRBV28 CASRDKAGGRGETQYF TGTGCCAGCAGAGATAAAGCAGGGGGAAGAGGGGAGACCCAGTACTTC
NA 14 NA TRBJ2-7 TRBV27 CASSLTGTSYEQYF TGTGCCAGCAGTTTAACTGGCACAAGCTACGAGCAGTACTTC
NA 15 NA TRBJ2-7 TRBV27 CASSLKPAVSYEQYF TGTGCCAGCAGCCTAAAACCCGCGGTCTCCTACGAGCAGTACTTC
NA 16 NA TRBJ2-1 TRBV11-2 CASSLAFDESYNEQFF TGTGCCAGCAGCTTAGCATTTGACGAGTCCTACAATGAGCAGTTCTTC
NA 12 few TRBJ2-7 TRBV25-1 CASSESGYEQYF TGTGCCAGCAGTGAATCCGGCTACGAGCAGTACTTC
NA 15 NA TRBJ2-1 TRBV14 CASSPAGTSHNEQFF TGTGCCAGCAGCCCGGCCGGGACGTCACACAATGAGCAGTTCTTC
TRBD2 16 NA TRBJ2-3 TRBV6-1 CASSEPQRESTDTQYF TGTGCCAGCAGTGAGCCTCAGCGGGAGTCGACAGATACGCAGTATTTT
NA 13 NA TRBJ1-2 TRBV13 CASSWALLAGYTF TGTGCCAGCAGCTGGGCCTTATTGGCTGGCTACACCTTC
NA 16 NA TRBJ2-7 TRBV2 CASSEGESRGPYEQYF TGTGCCAGCAGTGAAGGCGAGAGTCGGGGACCCTACGAGCAGTACTTC
NA 14 NA TRBJ2-7 TRBV27 CASSLRGRSYEQYF TGTGCCAGCAGTTTACGTGGGAGGTCTTACGAGCAGTACTTC
NA 16 NA TRBJ2-1 TRBV28 CASSLSPPGLRYEQFF TGTGCCAGCAGTTTATCTCCTCCGGGACTGAGGTATGAGCAGTTCTTC
TRBD2 14 many TRBJ2-7 TRBV7-9 CASSFGDYRGEQYF TGTGCCAGCAGCTTCGGGGACTATAGGGGCGAGCAGTACTTC
NA 13 few TRBJ1-2 TRBV11-2 CASSLAAKGGYTF TGTGCCAGCAGCCTAGCAGCAAAGGGTGGCTACACCTTC
TRBD1 15 NA TRBJ2-1 TRBV6-1 CASSDRRGLYNEQFF TGTGCCAGCAGTGACCGCAGGGGGCTTTACAATGAGCAGTTCTTC
TRBD2 16 NA TRBJ2-3 TRBV15 CATSFVLAGPTDTQYF TGTGCCACCAGTTTTGTTTTAGCGGGCCCCACAGATACGCAGTATTTT
TRBD2 15 once TRBJ2-7 TRBV9 CASSVGRGRNSEQYF TGTGCCAGCAGCGTAGGTCGCGGGAGAAACAGCGAGCAGTACTTC
TRBD1 20 NA TRBJ2-1 TRBV10-3 CAISEAEGPLPGTVYNEQFF TGTGCCATCAGTGAGGCCGAAGGTCCCCTACCCGGGACAGTTTACAATGAGCAGTTCTTC
NA 14 NA TRBJ1-1 TRBV25-1 CASSEYTRDTEAFF TGTGCCAGCAGTGAATATACAAGAGACACTGAAGCTTTCTTT
NA 14 many TRBJ2-1 TRBV11-3 CASSSGLAYNEQFF TGTGCCAGCAGCTCGGGACTGGCCTACAATGAGCAGTTCTTC
TRBD1 13 NA TRBJ1-2 TRBV19 CASKRTGFYGYTF TGTGCCAGTAAACGGACAGGGTTCTATGGCTACACCTTC
NA 16 NA TRBJ1-2 TRBV2 CASSSPRQVFSYGYTF TGTGCCAGCAGCTCGCCCCGACAAGTCTTCTCCTATGGCTACACCTTC
TRBD2 13 many TRBJ2-1 TRBV25-1 CASSLTTSHEQFF TGTGCCAGCAGTTTAACGACTAGCCATGAGCAGTTCTTC
TRBD1 15 NA TRBJ2-7 TRBV4-1 CASSLSGQGAYEQYF TGCGCCAGCAGCCTAAGCGGCCAGGGGGCCTACGAGCAGTACTTC
NA 16 NA TRBJ1-5 TRBV10-1 CASSERCSGACQPQHF TGCGCCAGCAGTGAGAGGTGTTCCGGGGCATGTCAGCCCCAGCATTTT
NA 14 NA TRBJ1-4 TRBV15 CATSSLRWDEKLFF TGTGCCACCAGCAGCCTCAGGTGGGATGAAAAACTGTTTTTT
NA 14 NA TRBJ2-2 TRBV28 CASEEMDIVGELFF TGTGCCAGCGAAGAGATGGACATTGTCGGGGAGCTGTTTTTT
NA 13 NA TRBJ2-7 TRBV29-1 CSVTTRTTHEQYF TGCAGCGTTACAACTAGAACGACCCACGAGCAGTACTTC
NA 16 NA TRBJ2-7 TRBV5-1 CASSAGGVFFSYEQYF TGCGCCAGCAGCGCGGGCGGGGTTTTTTTCTCCTACGAGCAGTACTTC
TRBD2 14 NA TRBJ2-7 TRBV5-1 CASKPGTTGYEQYF TGCGCCAGCAAACCCGGGACTACGGGCTACGAGCAGTACTTC
TRBD1 14 NA TRBJ2-2 TRBV7-6 CASSDRVRTGELFF TGTGCCAGCAGCGACAGGGTTAGGACCGGGGAGCTGTTTTTT
TRBD1 14 NA TRBJ1-1 TRBV6-1 CASNWDRKNTEAFF TGTGCCAGCAACTGGGACAGAAAGAACACTGAAGCTTTCTTT
TRBD2 18 NA TRBJ2-7 TRBV15 CATSRDFPGLAGTYEQYF TGTGCCACCAGCAGAGATTTCCCGGGACTAGCGGGAACTTACGAGCAGTACTTC
NA 13 NA TRBJ1-1 TRBV7-9 CATRPRDATEAFF TGTGCCACCCGCCCCAGGGACGCCACTGAAGCTTTCTTT
NA 12 NA TRBJ2-7 TRBV29-1 CSVEGRNYEQYF TGCAGCGTTGAAGGTCGGAACTACGAGCAGTACTTC
NA 13 NA TRBJ1-1 TRBV4-2 CASSQVEGTEAFF TGTGCCAGCAGCCAAGTTGAGGGAACTGAAGCTTTCTTT
TRBD2 19 NA TRBJ2-3 TRBV5-1 CASSLWTSGSFWGTDTQYF TGCGCCAGCAGCTTATGGACTAGCGGGAGTTTTTGGGGCACAGATACGCAGTATTTT
NA 15 NA TRBJ2-3 TRBV28 CATMGRGMSTDTQYF TGTGCCACCATGGGGAGGGGGATGAGCACAGATACGCAGTATTTT
NA 16 many TRBJ1-3 TRBV18 CASSPQTDSSGNTIYF TGTGCCAGCTCACCCCAGACGGATAGCTCTGGAAACACCATATATTTT
NA 14 NA TRBJ1-4 TRBV28 CASRGVTGIEKLFF TGTGCCAGCAGGGGGGTTACAGGGATTGAAAAACTGTTTTTT
TRBD1 16 once TRBJ2-7 TRBV2 CASSEGGSTGAYEQYF TGTGCCAGCAGTGAAGGGGGGTCGACAGGGGCTTACGAGCAGTACTTC
TRBD1 13 NA TRBJ1-1 TRBV28 CASSFNRGPNAFF TGTGCCAGCAGTTTTAACAGGGGGCCAAATGCTTTCTTT
TRBD1 12 NA TRBJ2-1 TRBV29-1 CSAGQGDGEQFF TGCAGCGCCGGACAGGGTGACGGTGAGCAGTTCTTC
NA 13 NA TRBJ2-3 TRBV30 CAWSVRETDTQYF TGTGCCTGGAGTGTACGAGAAACAGATACGCAGTATTTT
TRBD1 13 many TRBJ2-1 TRBV4-1 CASSQTGVNEQFF TGCGCCAGCAGCCAAACAGGGGTCAATGAGCAGTTCTTC